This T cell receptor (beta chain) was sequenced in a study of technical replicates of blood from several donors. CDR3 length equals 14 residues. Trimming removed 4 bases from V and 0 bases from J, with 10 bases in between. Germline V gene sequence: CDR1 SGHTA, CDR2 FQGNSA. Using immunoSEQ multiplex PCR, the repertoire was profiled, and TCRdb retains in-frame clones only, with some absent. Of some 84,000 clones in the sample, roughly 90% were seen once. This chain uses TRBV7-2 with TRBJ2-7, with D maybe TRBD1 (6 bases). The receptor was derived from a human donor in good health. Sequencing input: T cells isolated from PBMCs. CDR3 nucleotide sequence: TGTGCCAGCAGCTCCGGACAGCTCTCCTACGAGCAGTACTTC. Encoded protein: CASSSGQLSYEQYF.